The 21 T cell receptor beta chains reported below all come from one sample, sequenced in a study of response to subunit inactivated influenza vaccine. One entry per CDR3 protein, called by TCRdb with MiXCR from the RT-PCR reads. The sample yields under 550,000 distinct CDR3 sequences, roughly 7.9% seen once. The sequencing here drew on PBMCs from blood, taken 23 months after vaccination. Receptors originate from a man aged 45 to 75 who received an inactivated influenza vaccine.

This clonotype has a count of ten or more. Its ends do not fully match the called genes, so a read error is possible. This rearrangement joins TRBV29-1 to TRBJ2-5; unclear D gene. This CDR3 has 15 amino acids. CDR1 and CDR2 (germline): SQVTM, ANQGSEA. The CDR3, as DNA: TGCAGCGTCGAAGCGTGGGCCCAGACCCCAGAGACCCAGTACTTC. This sequence encodes CSVEAWAQTPETQYF.

This chain uses TRBV19 with TRBJ1-6, with TRBD1 identical over 7 bases. V trimming: 4 bases; J trimming: 7 bases; junction bases outside the gene matches: 7. In germline, CDR1 is LNHDA, CDR2 SQIVND (reference sequence). CDR3 length: 15 amino acids. DNA for the CDR3: TGTGCCAGTAGTAAACCGGGACAGATGAATTCACCCCTCCACTTT. Protein product: CASSKPGQMNSPLHF.

This chain links TRBV15 with TRBJ2-2; D might be TRBD1 (7 bases). The V and J ends lost 4 bases and 7 bases respectively, with 16 bases between them. This CDR3 has 15 amino acids. The germline V gene encodes CDR1 LNHNV and CDR2 YYDKDF (reference sequence). The CDR3 coding sequence is TGTGCCACCAGCACCAGGACAGGAGGGGACGGGGAGCTGTTTTTT. Translation: CATSTRTGGDGELFF.

V is TRBV13 and J is TRBJ2-3; a possible D gene is TRBD2 (6 bases). The V and J ends lost 0 bases and 5 bases respectively, with 9 bases between them. The length of the CDR3 is 14 residues. Per germline, CDR1 PRHDT and CDR2 FYEKMQ (reference sequence). CDR3: CASSLGRGLDTQYF. The CDR3 DNA sequence: TGTGCCAGCAGCTTAGGACGGGGACTAGATACGCAGTATTTT.

The chain recombines TRBV10-3 with TRBJ1-3; D is undetermined. The V end lost 4 bases, the J end lost 0 bases, and 10 bases lay between the germline ends. Germline-derived CDR1 and CDR2 are ENHRY and SYGVKD. The length of the CDR3 is 15 residues. CDR3 nucleotides: TGTGCCATCAGTGGAGGTGGCTACTCTGGAAACACCATATATTTT. Its protein product is CAISGGGYSGNTIYF.

The V call is TRBV20-1, the J call TRBJ1-1; D unclear. The V and J ends lost 5 bases and 3 bases respectively, with 13 bases between them. Per the germline V gene, CDR1 is DFQATT and CDR2 is SNEGSKA (reference sequence). The CDR3 is made up of 13 amino acids. The CDR3 protein is CSAVGQSYTEAFF. The CDR3 coding sequence is TGCAGTGCTGTTGGGCAGAGCTACACTGAAGCTTTCTTT.

V gene TRBV28 combines with J gene TRBJ1-4; no reliable D call. Looked up from germline, CDR1 is MDHEN and CDR2 is SYDVKM. The CDR3 length is 10 residues. Deletions cut 5 bases from V and 11 bases from J, with 6 bases between. The CDR3 protein is CASSADKLFF. The DNA of the CDR3 is TGTGCCAGCAGTGCGGATAAACTGTTTTTT.

This clonotype was detected only a few times. The chain is built from TRBV12-3 or TRBV12-4 and TRBJ2-7; the D call may be TRBD1 or TRBD2 (6 bases each). The CDR3 has 14 amino acids. The V end was cut by 6 bases, the J end by 0 bases, with 12 bases between. The CDR3 here is CASSSGAGSYEQYF. CDR3 nucleotide sequence: TGTGCCAGCAGCTCGGGGGCCGGCTCCTACGAGCAGTACTTC.

The rearrangement joins TRBV20-1 to TRBJ2-3; TRBD2 aligns across 7 bases. This CDR3 comprises 16 residues. Per the germline V gene, CDR1 is DFQATT and CDR2 is SNEGSKA (reference sequence). J gave up 4 bases and V 2 bases, and 12 bases lay outside the gene matches. The CDR3 sequence is CSARYPGGRGSDTQYF. The CDR3 DNA sequence: TGCAGTGCTAGATACCCGGGAGGCCGGGGCTCAGATACGCAGTATTTT.

This clonotype was counted a few times. This chain links TRBV2 with TRBJ2-7; D uncertain. CDR3 length: 16 amino acids. Germline V gene sequence: CDR1 SNHLY, CDR2 FYNNEI. V shed 3 bases and J shed 2 bases, with 17 bases lying between them. The CDR3 loop reads CASSDLISRDAYEQYF. In DNA form, the CDR3 reads TGTGCCAGCAGTGACCTTATAAGTAGGGATGCCTACGAGCAGTACTTC.

The genes are TRBV5-4 and TRBJ1-2; D is possibly TRBD1 (6 bases). The V end was cut by 4 bases, the J end by 2 bases, with 18 bases between. The CDR3 length is 16 residues. Germline CDR1 reads SGHNT; CDR2 reads YYREEE (reference sequence). CDR3 in DNA: TGTGCCAGCAGCGGGGCCGTGGGGGCTCCCAACTATGGCTACACCTTC. Protein sequence: CASSGAVGAPNYGYTF.

This clonotype was counted at least ten times. The genes are TRBV4-3 and TRBJ1-5, with D uncertain. The germline V gene has CDR1 LGHNA and CDR2 YSLEER. This CDR3 has 15 residues. The V gene lost 0 bases and the J gene lost 5 bases, with 11 bases spanning the gap. This CDR3 is CASSQDRSRYQPQHF. CDR3 sequence (DNA): TGCGCCAGCAGCCAAGATCGTTCCAGGTATCAGCCCCAGCATTTT.

At least ten counts were recorded for this clonotype. The rearrangement joins TRBV28 to TRBJ2-7, with D possibly TRBD1 on 6 matching bases. V lost 5 bases and J 0 bases, leaving 14 bases between the germline ends. This CDR3 has 15 residues. Germline values: CDR1 MDHEN, CDR2 SYDVKM. The CDR3 loop is CASSPQTGYSYEQYF. The DNA of the CDR3 is TGTGCCAGCAGTCCCCAGACAGGTTACTCCTACGAGCAGTACTTC.

This clonotype was counted many times. The V gene is TRBV7-2, the J gene TRBJ2-3; no reliable D call. Germline CDR1 is SGHTA and CDR2 is FQGNSA. The CDR3 is 13 residues long. The V end was cut by 7 bases, the J end by 3 bases, with 11 bases between. In nucleotides, the CDR3 is TGTGCCAGCACCCGAGACTTGACAGATACGCAGTATTTT. It translates to CASTRDLTDTQYF.

This chain uses TRBV3-1 with TRBJ2-2; tentative D call: TRBD1 (6 bases). CDR3 size: 16 residues. The V gene lost 5 bases and the J gene lost 10 bases, with 23 bases spanning the gap. Per the germline V gene, CDR1 is LGHDT and CDR2 is YNNKEL (reference sequence). In DNA form, the CDR3 reads TGTGCCAGCAGCGGAAGGGTGCGCAGGGGAGCTGAGGAGCTGTTTTTT. Translated, it gives CASSGRVRRGAEELFF.

Ten or more counts support this clonotype. The V and J genes are TRBV5-5 and TRBJ2-3; D uncertain. Between the trimmed V and J ends, which lost 1 base and 4 bases, there was a span of 4 bases. The CDR3 length is 12 residues. Per germline, CDR1 SGHKS and CDR2 YYEKEE (reference sequence). The DNA for the CDR3 is TGTGCCAGCAGCTTGCGGTCAGATACGCAGTATTTT. Translated, it gives CASSLRSDTQYF.

This clonotype occurred many times. CDR3 amino acids: CATGQGATGANVLTF. The DNA for the CDR3 is TGTGCCACGGGACAGGGGGCCACTGGGGCCAACGTCCTGACTTTC. This chain uses TRBV10-3 with TRBJ2-6, with 12 bases that match TRBD1. The length of the CDR3 is 15 residues. The germline CDR1 and CDR2 sequences are ENHRY and SYGVKD. V shed 10 bases, J shed 2 bases, and the junction held 3 bases outside the gene matches.

This clonotype was counted at least ten times. This chain uses TRBV12-3 or TRBV12-4 with TRBJ2-7; 7 nucleotides agree with TRBD1. J was trimmed by 7 bases and V by 3 bases; bases with no gene match: 6. This CDR3 has 13 residues. The CDR3 nucleotides are TGTGCCAGCAGTTTGACAGGGATCGCAGAGCAGTACTTC. Its protein is CASSLTGIAEQYF.

In the case of this clonotype: Compared with germline, one end of the junction differs, possibly owing to a read error. The chain is built from TRBV5-1 and TRBJ1-1; the D is unclear. Germline V gives CDR1 SGHRS, CDR2 YFSETQ. This CDR3 is 11 amino acids long. CDR3 residues: CANSLGTEAFF. The CDR3 DNA reads as TGCGCCAACAGCTTGGGCACTGAAGCTTTCTTT.

This clonotype occurred a few times. The chain carries TRBV20-1 and TRBJ2-3, with D perhaps matching TRBD1 (5 bases). Germline lookup yields CDR1 DFQATT and CDR2 SNEGSKA (reference sequence). The germline V and J ends were trimmed by 6 bases and 2 bases, with 21 bases remaining between them. The CDR3 is 16 amino acids. The DNA of the CDR3 is TGCAGTGCCCGGACACCCGTAGACCCACACACAGATACGCAGTATTTT. It codes for CSARTPVDPHTDTQYF.

This clonotype was seen a handful of times. The V call is TRBV12-5, the J call TRBJ1-1, with TRBD1 identical over 7 bases. The CDR3 covers 14 residues. From germline, CDR1 is LGHNT and CDR2 FRNRAP. V lost 7 bases and J lost 6; bases outside the gene matches: 11. Here the CDR3 DNA reads TGTGCTAGTGCTCCCTTAGGGGGCAAGGCTGAAGCTTTCTTT. It specifies CASAPLGGKAEAFF.